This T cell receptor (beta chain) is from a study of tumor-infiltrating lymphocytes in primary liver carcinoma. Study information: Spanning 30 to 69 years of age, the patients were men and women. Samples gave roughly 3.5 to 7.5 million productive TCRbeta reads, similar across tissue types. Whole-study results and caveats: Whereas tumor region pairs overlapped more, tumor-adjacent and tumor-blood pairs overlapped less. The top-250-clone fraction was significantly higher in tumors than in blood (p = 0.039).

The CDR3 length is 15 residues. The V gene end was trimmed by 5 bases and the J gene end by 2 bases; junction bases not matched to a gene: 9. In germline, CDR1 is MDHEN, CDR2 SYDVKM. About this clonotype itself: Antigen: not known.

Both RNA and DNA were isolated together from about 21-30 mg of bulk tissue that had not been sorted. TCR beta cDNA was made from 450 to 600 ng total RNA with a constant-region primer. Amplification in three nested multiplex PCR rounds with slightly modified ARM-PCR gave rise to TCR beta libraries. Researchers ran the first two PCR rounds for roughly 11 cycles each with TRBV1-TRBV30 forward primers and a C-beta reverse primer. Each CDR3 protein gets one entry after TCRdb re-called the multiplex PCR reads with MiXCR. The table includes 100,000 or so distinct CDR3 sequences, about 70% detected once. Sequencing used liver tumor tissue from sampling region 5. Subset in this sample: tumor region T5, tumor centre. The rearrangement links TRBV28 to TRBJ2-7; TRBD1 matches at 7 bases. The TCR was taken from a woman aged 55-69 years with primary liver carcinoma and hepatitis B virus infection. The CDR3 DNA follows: TGTGCCAGCAGTGTACGACAGGGCCTTACCTACGAGCAGTACTTC. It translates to CASSVRQGLTYEQYF. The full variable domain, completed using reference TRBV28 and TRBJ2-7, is DVKVTQSSRYLVKRTGEKVFLECVQDMDHENMFWYRQDPGLGLRLIYFSYDVKMKEKGDIPEGYSVSREKKERFSLILESASTNQTSMYLCASSVRQGLTYEQYFGPGTRLTVT.